Reported below is one T cell receptor (beta chain). Its matching antigen is unknown. J was trimmed by 3 bases and V by 4 bases; bases with no gene match: 9. The V gene's germline CDR1 is ENHRY and CDR2 SYGVKD. This CDR3 has 16 residues. PCR primers comprised 60 Vbeta and 13 Jbeta primers. Generated by immunoSEQ multiplex PCR, the TCRdb table keeps only in-frame clones and is missing some. The table lists just over 150,000 clones. The data were taken from a study of cytomegalovirus exposure and HLA in healthy donors. Overall study results and limits: On later analysis, the bulk of CMV-associated TCR beta chains appeared to be HLA-restricted. The authors later linked a missense DCLRE1C variant to TCR beta V- and J-gene trimming. Previous analysis showed most TCR beta V segments were productive about 90% or about 30% of the time. Among TCR beta chains, those listed as cytomegalovirus-associated numbered fewer than 200.

The receptor's source is a man in his thirties or forties in good health and CMV-seronegative. The chain employs TRBV10-3 and TRBJ2-5; 9 bases line up with TRBD2. The specimen was PBMCs. The CDR3 region is CAISAGAPSGKETQYF. CDR3 in DNA: TGTGCCATCAGTGCAGGGGCCCCTAGCGGGAAAGAGACCCAGTACTTC.